These 28 T cell receptor beta chains were sequenced from one sample in a study of technical replicates of blood from a few donors. Assay used: immunoSEQ multiplex PCR; TCRdb lists only in-frame clones, some missing. The repertoire holds about 82,000 clones, with roughly 93% as singletons. The sample taken for sequencing was T cells isolated from PBMCs. Receptors originate from a human donor in good health.

V and J are TRBV28 and TRBJ1-5; possible D gene TRBD1, 6 bases. The CDR3 covers 17 residues. Trimming removed 6 bases at V and 1 base at J, with 19 bases between. Germline CDR1 reads MDHEN; CDR2 reads SYDVKM. CDR3: CASSPPGGQGSNQPQHF. The CDR3 region has the DNA TGTGCCAGCAGCCCCCCGGGAGGGCAGGGGAGCAATCAGCCCCAGCATTTT. Based on the CDR3 plus reference TRBV28 and TRBJ1-5, the full variable domain is DVKVTQSSRYLVKRTGEKVFLECVQDMDHENMFWYRQDPGLGLRLIYFSYDVKMKEKGDIPEGYSVSREKKERFSLILESASTNQTSMYLCASSPPGGQGSNQPQHFGDGTRLSIL.

This clone was counted a single time. The rearrangement links TRBV28 to TRBJ2-7; D perhaps matches TRBD1 (5 bases). The CDR3 extends over 14 amino acids. V was cut by 6 bases and J by 2 bases, with 14 bases left in between. Per the germline V gene, CDR1 is MDHEN and CDR2 is SYDVKM. Here the CDR3 DNA reads TGTGCCAGCAGGCAAAGGGGTTTCGCCTACGAGCAGTACTTC. Translating gives CASRQRGFAYEQYF. The variable domain in full, with the rest retrieved from reference TRBV28 and TRBJ2-7, is DVKVTQSSRYLVKRTGEKVFLECVQDMDHENMFWYRQDPGLGLRLIYFSYDVKMKEKGDIPEGYSVSREKKERFSLILESASTNQTSMYLCASRQRGFAYEQYFGPGTRLTVT.

The chain has TRBV9 and TRBJ1-1; D remains ambiguous. The germline V gene has CDR1 SGDLS and CDR2 YYNGEE. This CDR3 region has 17 residues. V was trimmed by 2 bases and J by 1 base, leaving 18 bases between them. As DNA, the CDR3 is TGTGCCAGCAGCGTCGGGGTTGCATTTGTGGGGAACACTGAAGCTTTCTTT. Its translation is CASSVGVAFVGNTEAFF.

The V call is TRBV30, the J call TRBJ1-5; maybe TRBD1 (6 bases). This CDR3 is 13 amino acids long. V lost 0 bases to trimming and J lost 7 bases, with 10 bases between them. Germline values: CDR1 GTSNPN, CDR2 SVGIG (reference sequence). This CDR3 reads CAWSVRGDQPQHF. DNA of the CDR3: TGTGCCTGGAGTGTCAGGGGAGACCAGCCCCAGCATTTT.

This chain uses TRBV7-6 with TRBJ2-7; possible D gene TRBD2, 5 bases. Germline lookup yields CDR1 SGHVS and CDR2 FNYEAQ. Trimming left V 1 base short and J 7 bases short, with 17 bases between. This CDR3 has 15 amino acids. In DNA, the CDR3 is TGTGCCAGCAGCTTAGACGATCCAGGAGCGGCTGAGCAGTACTTC. Translating it yields CASSLDDPGAAEQYF.

CDR3 amino acids: CASTDSGGDTQYF. The CDR3 coding sequence is TGTGCCAGCACCGACTCCGGGGGAGATACGCAGTATTTT. V is TRBV6-5 and J is TRBJ2-3; D is perhaps TRBD2 (6 bases). The CDR3 is 13 amino acids. Deletions cut 7 bases from V and 5 bases from J, with 13 bases between. CDR1 is MNHEY and CDR2 is SVGAGI in the germline V gene.

The rearrangement uses TRBV18 and TRBJ2-7, with 8 bases matching TRBD1. CDR3 length: 14 amino acids. J gave up 2 bases and V 4 bases, and 4 bases lay outside the gene matches. Germline CDR1 is KGHSH and CDR2 is LQKENI. CDR3 bases: TGTGCCAGCTCACGGGACAGGCTCCCCTACGAGCAGTACTTC. Translation: CASSRDRLPYEQYF.

This chain connects TRBV6-6 to TRBJ1-1; no clear D. The V end lost 2 bases, the J end lost 6 bases, and 7 bases lay between the germline ends. The length of the CDR3 is 12 residues. CDR1 and CDR2 (germline): MNHNY, SVGAGI (reference sequence). The DNA of the CDR3 is TGTGCCAGCAGTTACCGAGGCTCTGAAGCTTTCTTT. The encoded protein is CASSYRGSEAFF.

This sequence joins TRBV30 and TRBJ2-5; no clear D gene. This CDR3 region has 12 residues. V lost 1 base to trimming and J lost 7 bases, with 10 bases between them. Germline V gene lookup returns CDR1 GTSNPN and CDR2 SVGIG (reference sequence). CDR3 sequence: CAWSAQVGTQYF. The CDR3 nucleotides are TGTGCCTGGAGTGCTCAGGTGGGGACCCAGTACTTC.

The chain combines TRBV18 with TRBJ2-7; TRBD1 aligns across 7 bases. The ends lost 3 bases at V and 0 bases at J; junction bases unmatched: 2. This CDR3 has 14 amino acids. Germline CDR1 reads KGHSH; CDR2 reads LQKENI. CDR3 bases: TGTGCCAGCTCACCGGCAGGGGGCTCCTACGAGCAGTACTTC. It yields the protein CASSPAGGSYEQYF.

The J gene is TRBJ1-5, the V gene TRBV6-6; D is uncertain. The V gene lost 4 bases and the J gene lost 7 bases, with 17 bases spanning the gap. There are 15 residues in the CDR3. CDR1 MNHNY and CDR2 SVGAGI come from the germline V gene (reference sequence). DNA of the CDR3: TGTGCCAGCAGTTTTTTCCCTGATCTAGGCCAGCCCCAGCATTTT. Amino acids: CASSFFPDLGQPQHF.

This clone was detected once. J is TRBJ2-1 and V is TRBV30; TRBD2 matches at 9 bases. With 1 base clipped from V and 7 bases from J, the junction kept 11 bases outside the gene matches. The V gene's germline CDR1 is GTSNPN and CDR2 SVGIG (reference sequence). The CDR3 has 16 amino acids. CDR3 sequence: CAWSAAPRTSGNEQFF. The CDR3 DNA sequence: TGTGCCTGGAGTGCAGCCCCCCGCACTAGCGGGAATGAGCAGTTCTTC.

This chain uses TRBV9 with TRBJ1-5; TRBD1 might be the D (6 bases). The CDR3 runs to 14 residues. Looked up from germline, CDR1 is SGDLS and CDR2 is YYNGEE. V was cut by 3 bases and J by 1 base, with 8 bases left in between. The CDR3 DNA is TGTGCCAGCAGCGCAGGGGAAAGCAATCAGCCCCAGCATTTT. It codes for CASSAGESNQPQHF.

The chain joins TRBV30 to TRBJ1-2, with D perhaps matching TRBD1 (5 bases). The CDR3 covers 12 residues. Trimming took 7 bases from V and 1 from J, leaving 10 bases between them. Germline CDR1 and CDR2: GTSNPN and SVGIG (reference sequence). As DNA, the CDR3 is TGTGCCTCGACCAGGGATAACTATGGCTACACCTTC. As protein: CASTRDNYGYTF. Filled out from reference TRBV30 and TRBJ1-2, the complete variable domain reads SQTIHQWPATLVQPVGSPLSLECTVEGTSNPNLYWYRQAAGRGLQLLFYSVGIGQISSEVPQNLSASRPQDRQFILSSKKLLLSDSGFYLCASTRDNYGYTFGSGTRLTVV.

The sample holds a few counts of this clone. The gene calls are TRBV27 and TRBJ2-1; TRBD2 matches 7 bases. V was pared by 3 bases and J by 7 bases, with 3 bases of the junction left unmatched. The CDR3 loop spans 13 amino acids. The germline CDR1 and CDR2 sequences are MNHEY and SMNVEV (reference sequence). This CDR3 reads CASSFGRENEQFF. CDR3 DNA: TGTGCCAGCAGTTTTGGGCGGGAGAATGAGCAGTTCTTC.

This clone was detected only a few times. The rearrangement uses TRBV19 and TRBJ1-3, with D perhaps matching TRBD1 (5 bases). Looked up from germline, CDR1 is LNHDA and CDR2 is SQIVND (reference sequence). The CDR3 is 13 residues long. Trimming left V 7 bases short and J 8 bases short, with 15 bases between. The CDR3 nucleotides are TGTGCCAGTATGGGGCCAAATGAGGACACCATATATTTT. Its translation: CASMGPNEDTIYF.

The chain is built from TRBV6-5 and TRBJ2-2; 15 nucleotides agree with TRBD2. The CDR3 is made up of 15 amino acids. Germline V lookup: CDR1 MNHEY, CDR2 SVGAGI. V lost 8 bases to trimming and J lost 7 bases; unmatched junction nucleotides: 5. CDR3 sequence (DNA): TGTGCCAGCGGACTAGCGGGGGGGTTTGACGGGGAGCTGTTTTTT. Protein sequence: CASGLAGGFDGELFF.

This clone was detected only once. This chain uses TRBV19 with TRBJ1-1, with TRBD1 as a possible D gene (5 bases). With 5 bases removed from V and 2 bases from J, the gap between germline ends came to 12 bases. Germline V CDR1 and CDR2: LNHDA, SQIVND (reference sequence). This CDR3 contains 14 residues. The CDR3 region has the DNA TGTGCCAGTAGTGGAGCCCAGGGAAACACTGAAGCTTTCTTT. Translation: CASSGAQGNTEAFF.

The genes are TRBV4-3 and TRBJ1-2; 7 nucleotides line up with TRBD1. Germline V gene sequence: CDR1 LGHNA, CDR2 YSLEER. The CDR3 spans 16 residues. J lost 5 bases, V lost 1 base, and 10 bases had no gene match. CDR3: CASSQALGQLGYGYTF. CDR3 in DNA: TGCGCCAGCAGCCAAGCTTTGGGACAGCTCGGTTATGGCTACACCTTC.

This chain joins TRBV27 and TRBJ2-7; the D is unclear. Trimming removed 8 bases at V and 4 bases at J, with 21 bases between. CDR3 length: 15 amino acids. Germline loops: CDR1 MNHEY, CDR2 SMNVEV (reference sequence). The CDR3: CASEPRRQLVYEQYF. The CDR3 bases are TGTGCCAGCGAGCCTAGACGGCAGTTAGTGTACGAGCAGTACTTC.

V and J are TRBV14 and TRBJ1-2; a possible D gene is TRBD1 (5 bases). The germline CDR1 and CDR2 sequences are SGHDN and FVKESK. The CDR3 is 13 residues long. The germline V and J ends were trimmed by 0 bases and 7 bases, with 9 bases remaining between them. CDR3 protein: CASSQESRGGYTF. CDR3 nucleotide sequence: TGTGCCAGCAGCCAAGAATCTAGGGGTGGCTACACCTTC.

V and J are TRBV6-5 and TRBJ1-1; unclear D gene. This CDR3 has 13 amino acids. V was pared by 1 base and J by 4 bases, with 7 bases between. Germline CDR1 is MNHEY and CDR2 is SVGAGI. The CDR3 loop reads CASSYYSGTEAFF. The CDR3 DNA follows: TGTGCCAGCAGTTACTACAGTGGCACTGAAGCTTTCTTT.

The genes are TRBV4-3 and TRBJ2-7, with D maybe TRBD2 (6 bases). Germline V gene data show CDR1 as LGHNA and CDR2 as YSLEER. This CDR3 is 15 amino acids long. Trimming took 4 bases from V and 1 from J, leaving 14 bases between them. The CDR3, as DNA: TGCGCCAGCAGCCCCCAAACTAGCTGGTCCTACGAGCAGTACTTC. Residues: CASSPQTSWSYEQYF.

The gene calls are TRBV29-1 and TRBJ1-4; the D gene is possibly TRBD1 (5 bases). Germline loops: CDR1 SQVTM, CDR2 ANQGSEA. V was shortened by 3 bases and J by 8 bases, with 16 bases between the two germline ends. CDR3 size: 14 residues. The CDR3, as DNA: TGCAGCGTTGACGGGGGTCATGGATTCGAAAAACTGTTTTTT. As protein: CSVDGGHGFEKLFF.

The rearrangement uses TRBV30 and TRBJ2-1; 7 positions match TRBD2. The CDR3 contains 13 residues. Trimming took 3 bases from V and 13 from J; bases not matched to a gene: 12. Germline V lookup: CDR1 GTSNPN, CDR2 SVGIG (reference sequence). The CDR3, as DNA: TGTGCCTGGAGGGTCCGCCGGGGGGAACAACAGTTCTTC. Translation: CAWRVRRGEQQFF.

The chain carries TRBV19 and TRBJ2-5; no clear D gene. CDR1 LNHDA and CDR2 SQIVND come from the germline V gene (reference sequence). The CDR3 consists of 13 residues. V gave up 3 bases and J gave up 4 bases, with 9 bases separating them. The CDR3 DNA reads TGTGCCAGTAGTATGTGGCAGTCAGAGACCCAGTACTTC. It is translated as CASSMWQSETQYF.

The chain joins TRBV19 to TRBJ1-1; a weak D match, TRBD1 (6 bases). Trimming pared 6 bases from V and 4 bases from J, leaving 12 bases between. Germline V CDR1 and CDR2: LNHDA, SQIVND (reference sequence). This CDR3 has 13 amino acids. CDR3 sequence (DNA): TGTGCCAGTAGAGGGGGGGGTTCCACTGAAGCTTTCTTT. Its translation: CASRGGGSTEAFF.

As to this clone: Other DNA sequences from this sample encode an identical CDR3 as well. The chain uses TRBV19 and TRBJ1-2, with 9 bases matching TRBD1. Germline CDR1 and CDR2: LNHDA and SQIVND (reference sequence). The CDR3 is made up of 13 amino acids. V lost 4 bases to trimming and J lost 3 bases; unmatched junction nucleotides: 0. The CDR3 reads CASSRQGDYGYTF. CDR3 DNA sequence: TGTGCCAGTAGTAGACAGGGGGACTATGGCTACACCTTC.